This is a list of T cell receptor beta chains from one sample in a study of CXCR3-negative and CXCR3-positive naive CD8 T cells. No DNA is given; TCRdb re-called the 5' RACE reads and lists each CDR3 protein once. The sample includes some 150,000 distinct CDR3 sequences. The sequencing input was naive CXCR3+ CD8+ T cells from blood. The receptor set was obtained from a human donor in good health. Some clones in this sample may be carry-over from other donors' samples. Each CDR3 is given with its conserved first and last residue.

j_call v_call cdr3_aa
TRBJ2-2 TRBV6-5 CASRSLRENTGELFF
TRBJ2-7 TRBV2 CASSTGWYEQYF
TRBJ1-2 TRBV27 CASSSRTGSGYGYTF
TRBJ1-6 TRBV28 CASSLTKPGQGGSLHF
TRBJ1-5 TRBV7-2 CASSSGTGSNQPQHF
TRBJ2-1 TRBV7-9 CASSLATGLVDNEQFF
TRBJ1-4 TRBV12-3/TRBV12-4 CASSFFARLLRRGLNEKLFF
TRBJ2-5 TRBV12-5 CASGLPPEGGQETQYF
TRBJ2-2 TRBV29-1 CTLREENTGELFF
TRBJ1-2 TRBV29-1 CSVLTDYGYTF
TRBJ2-3 TRBV28 CASSERGRDTQYF
TRBJ2-1 TRBV7-2 CASSQGLAVSHNEQFF
TRBJ2-3 TRBV12-3/TRBV12-4 CASRDYRERTGTDTQYF
TRBJ1-1 TRBV28 CASSLFSRWLTGENTEAFF
TRBJ2-7 TRBV5-1 CASSLVDRPYEQYF
TRBJ2-2 TRBV7-9 CASSPVEMRVNTGELFF
TRBJ1-1 TRBV3-1 CASSQDSGNTEAFF
TRBJ2-2 TRBV29-1 CSVEEFADTGELFF
TRBJ2-3 TRBV10-2 CASSEWASSTDTQYF
TRBJ2-7 TRBV7-9 CASSDEYYEQYF
TRBJ1-2 TRBV29-1 CSVEWGNNYGYTF
TRBJ1-2 TRBV13 CASSAPKGANYGYTF
TRBJ2-3 TRBV20-1 CSAMAQGARDTQYF
TRBJ2-7 TRBV10-3 CATLETHQSGEQYF
TRBJ2-4 TRBV13 CASSSGGQGALIQYF
TRBJ2-2 TRBV12-3/TRBV12-4 CASSLSAGHTGELFF
TRBJ2-5 TRBV2 CASRSRGRAWETQYF
TRBJ1-2 TRBV7-9 CASSLSGTIRDGYTF
TRBJ2-7 TRBV28 CASSAGLTTYEQYF
TRBJ1-1 TRBV9 CASSVSDRGPLMNTEAFF
TRBJ1-2 TRBV2 CASRRGTDANYGYTF
TRBJ2-1 TRBV20-1 CSAGGGYPYNEQFF
TRBJ1-1 TRBV11-2 CASSFGQVRTEAFF
TRBJ1-5 TRBV12-3/TRBV12-4 CASSTGSLNQPQHF
TRBJ2-7 TRBV6-2/TRBV6-3 CASTGLAGSVSYEQYF
TRBJ2-1 TRBV30 CAWSVGGDEQFF
TRBJ1-2 TRBV7-9 CASSRAANYGYTF
TRBJ1-1 TRBV28 CASSFYRQGAGNTEAFF
TRBJ2-5 TRBV28 CASSLIALAGDEETQYF
TRBJ1-4 TRBV10-3 CAISPAGTDRPNDEKLFF
TRBJ1-2 TRBV20-1 CSARETFQPYGYTF
TRBJ1-3 TRBV19 CASTPFAPRSSGNTIYF
TRBJ2-4 TRBV28 CASSLFGLIQYF
TRBJ1-1 TRBV7-9 CASSLRTGAMYTEAFF
TRBJ2-2 TRBV12-3/TRBV12-4 CASSLAPLVGELFF